The 4 T cell receptor beta chains given below trace back to one sample, sequenced in a study of T-cell memory formation after mild COVID-19. TCRdb processed the 5' RACE reads anew with MiXCR; each CDR3 protein has one entry. This sample has around 300,000 distinct CDR3 sequences, with approximately 13% found just once. Sequencing was done on a sample of PBMCs or a T cell subset sorted from them (not recorded which). Receptor source: a man aged 18 to 30 who had mild COVID-19 (a few samples of this study predate the infection). Cell type and time point are not known.

The chain uses TRBV15 and TRBJ1-2; tentatively, D is TRBD1 (5 bases). The CDR3 sequence is 13 residues long. From germline, CDR1 is LNHNV and CDR2 YYDKDF (reference sequence). V gave up 5 bases and J gave up 8 bases, with 15 bases separating them. The CDR3 reads CATSPSGRRGYTF. For the CDR3, the DNA is TGTGCCACCAGCCCATCGGGACGCCGAGGCTACACCTTC.

The sample holds many counts of this clonotype. The V and J genes are TRBV12-3 or TRBV12-4 and TRBJ2-5; 13 bases align to TRBD2. V trimming: 8 bases; J trimming: 5 bases; junction bases outside the gene matches: 8. The CDR3 has 15 amino acids. The chain's CDR3 is CASGRGTSGIETQYF. For the CDR3, the DNA is TGTGCCAGCGGCCGAGGGACTAGCGGGATTGAGACCCAGTACTTC.

This clonotype showed up just a few times. The V gene is TRBV10-3, the J gene TRBJ1-2, with 8 bases that match TRBD1. This CDR3 has 13 residues. The germline gives CDR1 ENHRY, CDR2 SYGVKD. V lost 11 bases to trimming and J lost 9 bases; unmatched junction nucleotides: 14. CDR3 amino acids: CAAATDGQGSYTF. The CDR3, as DNA: TGTGCCGCAGCGACGGACGGACAGGGAAGCTACACCTTC.

The chain has TRBV3-1 and TRBJ2-7; D may be TRBD1 (5 bases). This CDR3 comprises 15 residues. CDR1 is LGHDT, CDR2 YNNKEL, per germline (reference sequence). V lost 3 bases and J lost 4, with 16 bases in between. The CDR3 reads CASSQETAPGYEQYV. The CDR3 nucleotides read TGTGCCAGCAGCCAGGAGACAGCCCCTGGATACGAGCAGTACGTC.